This T cell receptor beta chain originates from a study of shared clonotypes between healthy human individuals. Study-level results: Among donors, clonotype sharing was expected to be affected by sequencing depth.

The CDR3 loop spans 16 amino acids. Germline CDR1 SGHAT, CDR2 FQNNGV. V trimming: 4 bases; J trimming: 14 bases; junction bases outside the gene matches: 20. Naive CD8 cells comprised CD45RO-negative, CCR7-positively selected cells, excluding terminally differentiated effector memory CD45RA+ cells. Profiling relied on immunoSEQ multiplex PCR, and the TCRdb table lists in-frame clones only, not all of them. The sample shows about 2.1 million clones, approximately 94% of them seen only once. A note on this clone: What it binds is not known.

The sequenced sample consisted of naive CD8+ T cells from PBMCs. This receptor was obtained from a man between 18 and 35 years old in good health. Some clones in this sample may be carry-over from other donors' samples. This chain links TRBV11-2 with TRBJ2-3, with 8 bases matching TRBD1. The CDR3 region is CASSSRRGQGAPLLYF. The CDR3 nucleotides are TGTGCCAGCAGCTCCCGAAGGGGGCAGGGGGCGCCCCTTTTGTATTTT.